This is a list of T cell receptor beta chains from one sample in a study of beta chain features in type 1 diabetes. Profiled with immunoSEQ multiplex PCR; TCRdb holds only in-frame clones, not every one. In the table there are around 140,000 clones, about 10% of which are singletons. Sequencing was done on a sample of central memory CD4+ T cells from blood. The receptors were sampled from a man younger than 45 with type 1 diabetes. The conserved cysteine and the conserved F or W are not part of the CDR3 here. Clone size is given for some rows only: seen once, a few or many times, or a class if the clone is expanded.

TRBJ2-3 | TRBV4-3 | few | ASSQDPLRDSNTDTQY
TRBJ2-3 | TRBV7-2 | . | ASSFSGTGRSDTQY
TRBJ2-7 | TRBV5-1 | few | ASRATGGYEQY
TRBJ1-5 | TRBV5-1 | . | ASSPGATNQPQH
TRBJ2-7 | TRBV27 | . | ASSLSRTGTYEQY
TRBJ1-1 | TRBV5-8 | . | ASSLNRATEAF
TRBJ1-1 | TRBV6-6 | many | ASAVGSDTEAF
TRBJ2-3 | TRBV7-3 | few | ASSGRGGVTDTQY
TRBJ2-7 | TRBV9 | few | ASSVGPGQGTYEQY
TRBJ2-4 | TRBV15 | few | ATSPNRGAYIQY
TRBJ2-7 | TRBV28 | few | ASSLESRDTYEQY
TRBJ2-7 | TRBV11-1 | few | ASSSQEYEQY
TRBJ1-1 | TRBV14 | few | ASSPLIGTGGPEAF
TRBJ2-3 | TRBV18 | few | ASSPPPGASGESTDTQY
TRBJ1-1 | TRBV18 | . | ASVPVKSNTEAF
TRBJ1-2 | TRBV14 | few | ASSQEWGGRGYT
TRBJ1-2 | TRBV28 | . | ASSPTGSFYGYT
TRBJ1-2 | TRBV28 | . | ASSLGIATYGYT
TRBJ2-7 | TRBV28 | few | ASSDGQGGYEQY
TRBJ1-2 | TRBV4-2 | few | ASSQGGLETYGYT
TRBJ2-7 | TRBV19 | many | ASRRQGLDEQY
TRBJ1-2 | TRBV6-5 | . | ASSTGGIPYGYT
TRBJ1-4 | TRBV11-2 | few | ASSFLGQGVGEKLF
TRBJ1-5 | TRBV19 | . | ASSPRGGVNQPQH
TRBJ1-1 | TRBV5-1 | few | ASSLVPGLNTEAF
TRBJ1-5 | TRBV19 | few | ASSPGVIQPQH
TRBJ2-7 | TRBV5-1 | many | ASSLNGHEQY
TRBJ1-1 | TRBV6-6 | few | ASSYRGYEAF
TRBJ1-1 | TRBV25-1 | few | ASSDYAGTEAF
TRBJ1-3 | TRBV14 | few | ASSQDRGTIY
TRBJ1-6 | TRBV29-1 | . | SARGPTDNSPLH
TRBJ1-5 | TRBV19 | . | ASSIRSRGRGDQPQH
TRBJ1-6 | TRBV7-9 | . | ASSTGRGYNSPLH
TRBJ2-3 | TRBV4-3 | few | ASSQAGTSKTDTQY
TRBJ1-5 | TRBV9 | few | ASSRGNFNQPQH
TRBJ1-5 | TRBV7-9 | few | ASQGRESNQPQH
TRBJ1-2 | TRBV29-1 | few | SAAGIYGYT
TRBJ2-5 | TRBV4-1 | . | ASSQEVAGGQETQY
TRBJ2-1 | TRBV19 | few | ASSMDRGEQF
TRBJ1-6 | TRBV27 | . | ARCWGVNSPLH
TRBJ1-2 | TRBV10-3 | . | AISGEGNYGYT
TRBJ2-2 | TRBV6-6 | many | ASSPGQINTGELF
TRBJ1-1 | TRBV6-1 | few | ASSSRVDTEAF
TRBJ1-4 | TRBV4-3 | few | ASSRRDSLNEKLF
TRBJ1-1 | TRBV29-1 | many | SVVHRTSGTEAF
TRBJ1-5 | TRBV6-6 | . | ASSWAGGSSNQPQH
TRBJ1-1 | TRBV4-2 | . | ASSQGQGNMNTEAF
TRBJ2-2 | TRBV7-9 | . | ASSFWGRPGELF
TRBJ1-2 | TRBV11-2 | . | ASSLELGRASWYT